This T cell receptor (beta chain) was captured by sequencing in a study of T cells in Graves' hyperthyroidism and ophthalmopathy. Regions amplified from RNA transcripts were the TCR beta CDR3 regions. The HTBI primer set drove a first-round RT-PCR of the TCR CDR3. TCRdb fed the multiplex PCR reads into MiXCR, producing one record per CDR3 protein. This table has about 560,000 distinct CDR3 sequences, 12% to 15% appearing once. Each patient was aged 18 to 65 and had newly diagnosed hyperthyroidism of under 2 months' duration. For this clonotype: Its antigen is as yet unknown.

Notes on the study in general: Ophthalmopathy cases were set apart from stable hyperthyroidism by a 13 V-J model.

The sequence came from a woman aged 40 to 49 with Graves' hyperthyroidism. Sequencing input: blood.

The CDR3 DNA sequence: TGTGCCTGGAGTGTACGGCAGGGGGACCGAAACACCTTC. Protein: CAWSVRQGDRNTF. J is TRBJ1-2 and V is TRBV30; 7 nucleotides match TRBD1. J lost 12 bases, V lost 0 bases, and 10 bases had no gene match. The CDR3 contains 13 residues. Germline V gene lookup returns CDR1 GTSNPN and CDR2 SVGIG (reference sequence).